Sequencing of this TCR beta chain was carried out in a study of T cells in Graves' hyperthyroidism and ophthalmopathy. Study details: Peripheral blood was acquired at first diagnosis, ahead of any therapy whatsoever. Study-wide findings and caveats: Blood also held most thyroid clonotypes expanded beyond 0.001. From stable hyperthyroidism, ophthalmopathy was separated by a 13 V-J model.

There were TCR beta CDR3 regions amplified from RNA transcripts. The TCR CDR3 was amplified in a first-round RT-PCR using the HTBI primer set. TCRdb passed the multiplex PCR reads through MiXCR, listing each CDR3 protein once. The repertoire holds approximately 510,000 distinct CDR3 sequences, with around 20% as singletons. The germline V gene encodes CDR1 MNHNS and CDR2 SASEGT. There are 14 residues in the CDR3. The V end was cut by 4 bases, the J end by 6 bases, with 13 bases between. Notes on this clonotype: What it binds is not known.

Sequences were obtained from blood. The chain employs TRBV6-1 and TRBJ1-5; D possibly corresponds to TRBD1 (5 bases). This clonotype was sampled from a man between 18 and 35 years old with Graves' hyperthyroidism. This chain's CDR3 is CASSGGGGSQPQHF. The CDR3 DNA reads TGTGCCAGCAGTGGGGGGGGGGGGTCTCAGCCCCAGCATTTT.